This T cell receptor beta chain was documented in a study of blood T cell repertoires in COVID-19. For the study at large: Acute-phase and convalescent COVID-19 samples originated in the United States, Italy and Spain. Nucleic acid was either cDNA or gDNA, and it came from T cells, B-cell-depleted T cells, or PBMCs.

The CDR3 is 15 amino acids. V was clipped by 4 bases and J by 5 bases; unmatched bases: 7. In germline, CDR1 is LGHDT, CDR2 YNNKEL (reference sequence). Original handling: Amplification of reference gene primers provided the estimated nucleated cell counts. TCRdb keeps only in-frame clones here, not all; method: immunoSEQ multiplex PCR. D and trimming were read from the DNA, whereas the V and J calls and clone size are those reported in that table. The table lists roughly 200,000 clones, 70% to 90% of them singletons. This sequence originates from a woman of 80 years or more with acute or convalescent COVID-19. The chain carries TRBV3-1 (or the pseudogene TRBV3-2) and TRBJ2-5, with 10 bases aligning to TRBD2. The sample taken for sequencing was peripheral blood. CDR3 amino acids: CASSPSTSGAETQYF. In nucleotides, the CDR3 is TGTGCCAGCAGCCCTTCAACTAGCGGGGCCGAGACCCAGTACTTC.